What follows are 10 T cell receptor beta chains derived from one specimen sequenced in a study of T cells in Graves' hyperthyroidism and ophthalmopathy. TCR beta CDR3 regions were amplified from RNA transcripts. Carried out on the TCR CDR3, a first-round RT-PCR used the HTBI primer set. TCRdb passed the multiplex PCR reads through MiXCR, listing each CDR3 protein once. In the table there are approximately 410,000 distinct CDR3 sequences, roughly 14% of which are singletons. Sequencing used blood. These receptors were collected from a man between 18 and 29 years old with Graves' ophthalmopathy.

There are many counts of this clonotype. The rearrangement joins TRBV27 to TRBJ1-1; a possible D gene is TRBD1 (6 bases). Looked up from germline, CDR1 is MNHEY and CDR2 is SMNVEV (reference sequence). The germline V and J ends were trimmed by 0 bases and 0 bases, with 8 bases remaining between them. This CDR3 is 15 amino acids long. CDR3 DNA: TGTGCCAGCAGTTTATCGGGGGCCATGAACACTGAAGCTTTCTTT. Its protein is CASSLSGAMNTEAFF.

Worth noting for this clonotype: A read error is possible here, since a much larger clone lies one base away. V and J are TRBV7-8 and TRBJ2-1, with D perhaps TRBD1 (6 bases). The germline V and J ends were trimmed by 5 bases and 3 bases, with 17 bases remaining between them. The germline gives CDR1 SGHVS, CDR2 FQNEAQ. This CDR3 has 16 amino acids. The CDR3 spells CASSPDRTSSYNEQFF. The DNA of the CDR3 is TGTGCCAGCAGCCCAGACAGGACTTCTAGCTACAATGAGCAGTTCTTC.

The sample holds one count of this clonotype. This may come from a read error, since a much larger clone is one base off. The rearrangement joins TRBV2 to TRBJ1-1, with 11 bases lining up with TRBD1. Looked up from germline, CDR1 is SNHLY and CDR2 is FYNNEI. The CDR3 runs 15 residues. V gave up 3 bases and J gave up 9 bases; unmatched junction bases: 9. In DNA form, the CDR3 reads TGTGCCAGCAGTGATCCTGGGACAGGGGGTACTAAAGCTTTCTTT. Protein sequence: CASSDPGTGGTKAFF.

This clonotype was seen repeatedly, ten times or more. The chain combines TRBV7-9 with TRBJ2-5; the D gene is possibly TRBD1 (5 bases). The CDR3 is 13 amino acids. Trimming took 1 base from V and 7 from J, leaving 10 bases between them. Germline assignment: CDR1 SEHNR and CDR2 FQNEAQ (reference sequence). This CDR3 reads CASSLETVGTQYF. The CDR3 region has the DNA TGTGCCAGCAGCTTAGAGACAGTCGGGACCCAGTACTTC.

The chain links TRBV5-8 to TRBJ1-5; D is unresolved. The V end lost 6 bases, the J end lost 0 bases, and 10 bases lay between the germline ends. The CDR3 runs to 14 residues. Germline V gene data show CDR1 as SGHTS and CDR2 as YDEGEE. In nucleotides, the CDR3 is TGTGCCAGCACAAACTTTTATAGCAATCAGCCCCAGCATTTT. Translating gives CASTNFYSNQPQHF.

With respect to this clonotype: This may be a read error: a much more frequent sequence differs by one nucleotide. This sequence joins TRBV6-2 or TRBV6-3 and TRBJ2-1; TRBD2 aligns across 8 bases. CDR1 is MNHEY and CDR2 is SVGEGT in the germline V gene. The CDR3 runs to 16 residues. The trim removed 5 bases at V and 8 bases at J, leaving 14 bases unmatched. The CDR3 region is CASSPSGRGPADEQFF. The CDR3 DNA is TGTGCCAGCAGTCCTAGCGGGCGGGGGCCTGCCGATGAGCAGTTCTTC.

This chain connects TRBV5-4 to TRBJ2-7; perhaps D is TRBD1 or TRBD2 (5 bases each). Looked up from germline, CDR1 is SGHNT and CDR2 is YYREEE (reference sequence). The CDR3 extends over 12 amino acids. Trimming stripped 7 bases from V and 4 bases from J, with 12 bases between. The CDR3 here is CASGRGRYEQYF. In DNA form, the CDR3 reads TGTGCCAGCGGCCGGGGCCGATACGAGCAGTACTTC.

This clonotype was seen repeatedly, ten times or more. The chain is built from TRBV20-1 and TRBJ2-7; D unresolved. This CDR3 is 15 amino acids long. The germline V gene encodes CDR1 DFQATT and CDR2 SNEGSKA (reference sequence). V gave up 0 bases and J gave up 5 bases, with 17 bases separating them. The CDR3 spells CSARDLRLVNNEQYF. CDR3 DNA: TGCAGTGCTAGAGATCTACGGCTAGTGAACAACGAGCAGTACTTC.

This clonotype was recorded many times. The rearrangement uses TRBV11-1 and TRBJ2-7, with 11 bases lining up with TRBD1. This CDR3 spans 14 amino acids. J was trimmed by 5 bases and V by 5 bases; bases with no gene match: 5. From germline, CDR1 is SGHAT and CDR2 FQDESV (reference sequence). CDR3 nucleotides: TGTGCCAGCAGCACCAGGACAGGGGGCAACGAGCAGTACTTC. As protein: CASSTRTGGNEQYF. Based on the CDR3 plus reference TRBV11-1 and TRBJ2-7, the full variable domain is EAEVAQSPRYKITEKSQAVAFWCDPISGHATLYWYRQILGQGPELLVQFQDESVVDDSQLPKDRFSAERLKGVDSTLKIQPAELGDSAMYLCASSTRTGGNEQYFGPGTRLTVT.

This clonotype was counted at least ten times. The rearrangement links TRBV12-3 or TRBV12-4 to TRBJ1-4, with 9 bases identical to TRBD1. After removal of 5 bases from V and 8 bases from J, the junction contained 9 bases not matched to a gene. The CDR3 is made up of 15 amino acids. The CDR3 loop is CASSEGQGNEEKLFF. The CDR3 coding sequence is TGTGCCAGCAGTGAAGGACAGGGGAATGAGGAAAAACTGTTTTTT.